The source of this T cell receptor (beta chain) is a study of monozygotic twins with inflammatory bowel disease. Findings of the study overall: A lone strong IBD-associated signal or clonotype found no support.

On this clonotype itself: What it recognizes is unknown.

The UMIs contained a 6-nucleotide sample barcode. They were added by template switching during cDNA synthesis. TCRdb re-called the 5' RACE reads and shows each CDR3 protein once, DNA omitted. The repertoire table contains approximately 330,000 distinct CDR3 sequences. What was sequenced was blood. The source is a human donor with ulcerative colitis or Crohn's disease, or a healthy co-twin of an affected twin (not recorded which).

The CDR3 protein is CSVYRGDTQYF. This chain links TRBV29-1 with TRBJ2-3; TCRdb's D gene call, TRBD1, goes unchecked for lack of DNA. Germline V lookup: CDR1 SQVTM, CDR2 ANQGSEA. CDR3 size: 11 residues.